These 19 T cell receptor beta chains came from one sample sequenced in a study of cytomegalovirus exposure and HLA in healthy donors. PCR primers comprised 60 Vbeta and 13 Jbeta primers. Using immunoSEQ multiplex PCR, the repertoire was profiled, and TCRdb retains in-frame clones only, with some absent. The top ten clones hold around 1.2% of a sample with 200,000 to 250,000 clones, about 85% of them seen once. Sequenced sample: PBMCs. The origin of the receptors is a human donor in good health.

This chain joins TRBV5-1 and TRBJ2-7, with TRBD1 identical over 9 bases. Germline V gene data show CDR1 as SGHRS and CDR2 as YFSETQ. V trimming: 0 bases; J trimming: 0 bases; junction bases outside the gene matches: 7. CDR3 length equals 17 residues. DNA of the CDR3: TGCGCCAGCAGCTTGGGACAGGGGGTAGGACTCTCCTACGAGCAGTACTTC. The encoded protein is CASSLGQGVGLSYEQYF.

V is TRBV2 and J is TRBJ2-7; 13 positions agree with TRBD2. In germline, CDR1 is SNHLY, CDR2 FYNNEI. This CDR3 region has 13 residues. V trimming: 8 bases; J trimming: 4 bases; junction bases outside the gene matches: 2. DNA of the CDR3: TGTGCCAGCTGGACTAGCGGGGGTTACGAGCAGTACTTC. Residues: CASWTSGGYEQYF.

This chain joins TRBV21-1 and TRBJ2-6; the table's D call, TRBD1, has no DNA check behind it. TRBV21-1 is deemed a pseudogene. There are 17 residues in the CDR3. This chain's CDR3 is CASSKEGVVSGANVLTF. Here the CDR3 DNA reads TGTGCCAGCAGCAAAGAAGGGGTAGTCTCTGGGGCCAACGTCCTGACTTTC.

The chain links TRBV5-4 to TRBJ2-7, with 10 bases identical to TRBD2. Trimming took 4 bases from V and 3 from J; bases not matched to a gene: 4. The CDR3 covers 14 residues. CDR1 and CDR2 from the germline V gene are SGHNT and YYREEE (reference sequence). The DNA for the CDR3 is TGTGCCAGCAGCCTAGCGGGGGAGGACTACGAGCAGTACTTC. It translates to CASSLAGEDYEQYF.

V and J are TRBV14 and TRBJ2-7, with 8 bases lining up with TRBD2. Losses at the gene ends were 6 bases for V and 3 bases for J; bases not matched to a gene: 13. Germline CDR1 is SGHDN and CDR2 is FVKESK. This CDR3 is 16 amino acids long. The CDR3 is CASRGSLAGQDYEQYF. The CDR3 DNA follows: TGTGCCAGCAGGGGATCCCTAGCGGGCCAAGACTACGAGCAGTACTTC.

As for this clone: The limits of the CDR3 on the DNA are not certain, so only TCRdb's listed CDR3 is given. The chain uses TRBV12-2 and TRBJ2-7; the table's D call, TRBD1, was not checked against the DNA. TRBV12-2 is described as a pseudogene. 22 amino acids form the CDR3, both terminal residues included. The CDR3 is CASRLKSFGQGTPGIKAYEQYF.

This clone was picked up one time. The rearrangement links TRBV6-5 to TRBJ2-3, with 9 bases lining up with TRBD1. This CDR3 comprises 15 residues. V lost 6 bases and J lost 2; bases outside the gene matches: 6. From germline, CDR1 is MNHEY and CDR2 SVGAGI. The CDR3 sequence: CASSDRDRATDTQYF. CDR3 in DNA: TGTGCCAGCAGCGACCGGGACAGGGCCACAGATACGCAGTATTTT.

This clone was counted a few times. The chain couples TRBV7-9 to TRBJ2-3, with 12 bases matching TRBD2. V lost 5 bases, J lost 3 bases, and 6 bases stayed unmatched. The germline gives CDR1 SEHNR, CDR2 FQNEAQ (reference sequence). The CDR3 extends over 16 amino acids. For the CDR3, the DNA is TGTGCCAGCAGCGGGACTAGCGGGCCGCTTACAGATACGCAGTATTTT. Protein product: CASSGTSGPLTDTQYF.

This chain links TRBV10-3 with TRBJ2-7, with TRBD2 matching over 11 bases. The CDR3 is made up of 18 amino acids. Germline values: CDR1 ENHRY, CDR2 SYGVKD. V shed 3 bases and J 4 bases; nucleotides not matched to a gene: 14. The CDR3 coding sequence is TGTGCCATCAGTGATCACGGGACTAGCGGTACAGGCGGGTACGAGCAGTACTTC. Protein sequence: CAISDHGTSGTGGYEQYF.

The chain is built from TRBV5-1 and TRBJ2-1, with TRBD1 matching over 7 bases. This CDR3 is 16 amino acids long. Germline CDR1 SGHRS, CDR2 YFSETQ. V shed 4 bases and J 7 bases; nucleotides not matched to a gene: 14. The CDR3 DNA sequence: TGCGCCAGCAGCGTACCCTTGGAGAGGGGGCGGAATGAGCAGTTCTTC. Translated, it gives CASSVPLERGRNEQFF.

The chain carries TRBV21-1 and TRBJ2-5; the table gives TRBD2 as D, unverified against the DNA. TRBV21-1 is assigned pseudogene status. CDR3 length equals 14 residues. The CDR3 sequence: CASNTVGGQETQYF. CDR3 bases: TGTGCCAGCAACACCGTTGGGGGGCAAGAGACCCAGTACTTC.

The chain combines TRBV4-3 with TRBJ2-5; TRBD1 might be the D (5 bases). Germline V gene sequence: CDR1 LGHNA, CDR2 YSLEER. This CDR3 contains 17 residues. Deletions cut 0 bases from V and 5 bases from J, with 19 bases between. The CDR3 spells CASSQDRTLGSGETQYF. The CDR3 nucleotides read TGCGCCAGCAGCCAAGATAGGACCCTGGGCTCAGGGGAGACCCAGTACTTC.

This clone was recorded once. This chain joins TRBV29-1 and TRBJ2-1; 12 bases agree with TRBD1. CDR1 is SQVTM and CDR2 is ANQGSEA in the germline V gene. V lost 6 bases, J lost 0 bases, and 12 bases stayed unmatched. The CDR3 extends over 18 amino acids. CDR3 region: CSVGGQGASGSSYNEQFF. CDR3 sequence (DNA): TGCAGCGTCGGGGGACAGGGGGCTAGCGGGAGCTCCTACAATGAGCAGTTCTTC.

The gene calls are TRBV7-8 and TRBJ2-2; unclear D gene. CDR3 size: 14 residues. The ends were cut back, 5 bases at V and 7 bases at J, with 14 bases in the middle. Germline loops: CDR1 SGHVS, CDR2 FQNEAQ. CDR3 coding DNA: TGTGCCAGCAGCCAAAGTCAGGTTGGCGGGGAGCTGTTTTTT. Encoded protein: CASSQSQVGGELFF. Based on the CDR3 plus reference TRBV7-8 and TRBJ2-2, the full variable domain is GAGVSQSPRYKVAKRGQDVALRCDPISGHVSLFWYQQALGQGPEFLTYFQNEAQLDKSGLPSDRFFAERPEGSVSTLKIQRTQQEDSAVYLCASSQSQVGGELFFGEGSRLTVL.

The chain is built from TRBV2 and TRBJ1-4; D unclear. Trimming took 6 bases from V and 4 from J, leaving 12 bases between them. The CDR3 totals 14 residues. Germline V CDR1 and CDR2: SNHLY, FYNNEI. The CDR3 nucleotides read TGTGCCAGCAGATCCCGGACTAGTAATGAAAAACTGTTTTTT. Translated: CASRSRTSNEKLFF. The full variable domain, with the rest looked up from reference TRBV2 and TRBJ1-4, is EPEVTQTPSHQVTQMGQEVILRCVPISNHLYFYWYRQILGQKVEFLVSFYNNEISEKSEIFDDQFSVERPDGSNFTLKIRSTKLEDSAMYFCASRSRTSNEKLFFGSGTQLSVL.

The V gene is TRBV6-6, the J gene TRBJ2-5, with D perhaps TRBD1 (6 bases). The CDR3 extends over 16 amino acids. Germline V gives CDR1 MNHNY, CDR2 SVGAGI (reference sequence). V was trimmed by 2 bases and J by 1 base, leaving 14 bases between them. In nucleotides, the CDR3 is TGTGCCAGCAGTTACCGTGACAGGTTAATCCAAGAGACCCAGTACTTC. Residues: CASSYRDRLIQETQYF.

This clone was counted a single time. The V gene is TRBV11-2, the J gene TRBJ2-7; 8 positions match TRBD1. Trimming took 3 bases from V and 2 from J; bases not matched to a gene: 6. CDR1 SGHAT and CDR2 FQNNGV come from the germline V gene. This CDR3 has 15 amino acids. In DNA, the CDR3 is TGTGCCAGCAGCTTTTTCGGACAGGGAACCTACGAGCAGTACTTC. Protein sequence: CASSFFGQGTYEQYF.

The chain is built from TRBV7-9 and TRBJ2-7, with TRBD1 as a possible D gene (5 bases). The CDR3 covers 14 residues. The germline V gene encodes CDR1 SEHNR and CDR2 FQNEAQ (reference sequence). V was cut by 4 bases and J by 5 bases, with 15 bases left in between. As DNA, the CDR3 is TGTGCCAGCAGCTCATTTGCACAGGTCCACGAGCAGTACTTC. Amino acids: CASSSFAQVHEQYF.

The chain carries TRBV5-4 and TRBJ2-3, with 12 bases that match TRBD2. The CDR3 covers 17 residues. CDR1 is SGHNT, CDR2 YYREEE, per germline (reference sequence). V lost 4 bases and J lost 2; bases outside the gene matches: 8. This CDR3 is CASSIKLAGGPTDTQYF. CDR3 in DNA: TGTGCCAGCAGCATTAAGCTAGCGGGAGGGCCCACAGATACGCAGTATTTT.